These 25 T cell receptor beta chains originate from one sample sequenced in a study of T cell clonality in common variable immunodeficiency. Some clones are missing from TCRdb's copy, which holds only in-frame ones; the method was immunoSEQ multiplex PCR. The sample yields some 38,000 clones, without any singletons. The sequenced sample was peripheral blood mononuclear cells. These receptors were taken from a person aged 18 to 75 in good health.

This clone was seen at least ten times. The read is 3 residues too short to cover the CDR3 end, so that end is filled in from the germline J gene. The rearrangement links TRBV12-3 or TRBV12-4 to TRBJ2-5; perhaps TRBD1 as D (5 bases). The CDR3 consists of 15 residues. Trimming cost V 3 bases and J 4 bases, with 15 bases left between them. CDR3 sequence: CASSLSQGGRETQYF. CDR3 DNA, as far as it was read: TGTGCCAGCAGTTTGAGTCAGGGCGGACGAGAGACC.

Ten or more counts support this clone. The read stops 3 residues short of the end of the CDR3; the missing end is completed from the germline J gene. V is TRBV27 and J is TRBJ2-3; 7 bases are shared with TRBD1. CDR1 and CDR2 from the germline V gene are MNHEY and SMNVEV (reference sequence). The CDR3 spans 17 residues. The V gene end was trimmed by 2 bases and the J gene end by 8 bases; junction bases not matched to a gene: 16. CDR3 in amino acids: CASSLGHRDSHIGTQYF. The part of the CDR3 DNA that was read is TGTGCCAGCAGTTTAGGACACCGGGACAGCCACATCGGTACG.

This clone was seen a handful of times. The sequence runs out 3 residues before the end of the CDR3; the remainder is reconstructed from the germline J gene. This chain connects TRBV19 to TRBJ1-5, with D perhaps matching TRBD1 (5 bases). Germline CDR1 and CDR2: LNHDA and SQIVND (reference sequence). CDR3 length equals 14 residues. Trimming took 6 bases from V and 2 from J, leaving 11 bases between them. CDR3 DNA (partial): TGTGCCAGTAGCCTCAGGGTGGGCAATCAGCCC. This gives the protein CASSLRVGNQP. In full, the CDR3 is CASSLRVGNQPQHF. The full variable domain, its missing parts supplied by reference TRBV19 and TRBJ1-5, is DGGITQSPKYLFRKEGQNVTLSCEQNLNHDAMYWYRQDPGQGLRLIYYSQIVNDFQKGDIAEGYSVSREKKESFPLTVTSAQKNPTAFYLCASSLRVGNQPQHFGDGTRLSIL.

Many counts were recorded for this clone. The read ends 3 residues before the CDR3 terminus; that terminus is restored from the germline J gene. The chain joins TRBV13 to TRBJ2-3; weak D call: TRBD2 (6 bases). The CDR3 extends over 15 amino acids. The V end lost 4 bases, the J end lost 0 bases, and 11 bases lay between the germline ends. Per germline, CDR1 PRHDT and CDR2 FYEKMQ (reference sequence). The sequenced CDR3 bases are TGTGCCAGCAGCTCACAACGGGGGAGCACAGATACG. Encoded protein: CASSSQRGSTDT. The CDR3 reads in full as CASSSQRGSTDTQYF.

The sample holds many counts of this clone. Sequencing ends 3 residues short of the CDR3 end; the germline J gene provides the rest. The rearrangement joins TRBV7-7 to TRBJ2-3; 10 bases line up with TRBD2. Germline V CDR1 and CDR2: SSHAT, FNYEAQ (reference sequence). J gave up 2 bases and V 5 bases, and 4 bases lay outside the gene matches. This CDR3 has 15 amino acids. CDR3 sequence reads: CASSAGLAITDTQYF. The sequenced part of the CDR3 DNA is TGTGCCAGCAGCGCGGGACTAGCGATCACAGATACG.

This clone was observed a handful of times. The read finishes 3 residues shy of the CDR3 end, and the germline J gene is used to complete it. The chain joins TRBV19 to TRBJ1-5; D is undetermined. From germline, CDR1 is LNHDA and CDR2 SQIVND (reference sequence). The length of the CDR3 is 15 residues. Trimming took off 3 bases at V and 4 bases at J, with 13 bases between the two ends. Partial CDR3 DNA: TGTGCCAGTAGTATTCCGTCAGGTAGGAATCAGCCC. Protein product: CASSIPSGRNQP. The full CDR3 sequence reads CASSIPSGRNQPQHF.

This clone was counted many times. The observed sequence ends 3 residues before the CDR3 terminus, with the missing tail filled in from the germline J gene. V gene TRBV5-1 combines with J gene TRBJ2-5, with 12 bases aligning to TRBD1. This CDR3 has 18 residues. The germline V gene has CDR1 SGHRS and CDR2 YFSETQ. J was trimmed by 4 bases and V by 2 bases; bases with no gene match: 12. The CDR3 here is CASSFPHTGQGASETQYF. The sequenced part of the CDR3 DNA is TGCGCCAGCAGCTTCCCCCACACGGGACAGGGGGCATCAGAGACC.

This clone was recorded many times. The read finishes 3 residues shy of the CDR3 end, and the germline J gene is used to complete it. The chain employs TRBV5-4 and TRBJ2-3, with 7 bases aligning to TRBD2. The germline gives CDR1 SGHNT, CDR2 YYREEE (reference sequence). CDR3 size: 14 residues. The CDR3 spells CASSSAGVRETQYF. The part of the CDR3 DNA that was read is TGTGCCAGCAGCTCGGCGGGAGTCCGCGAGACG. The whole variable domain, remainder taken from reference TRBV5-4 and TRBJ2-3, is ETGVTQSPTHLIKTRGQQVTLRCSSQSGHNTVSWYQQALGQGPQFIFQYYREEENGRGNFPPRFSGLQFPNYSSELNVNALELDDSALYLCASSSAGVRETQYFGPGTRLTVL.

As concerns this clone: One end of the junction is discordant with germline, which a read error may explain. The read ends 3 residues shy of where the CDR3 ends; the end is completed using the germline J gene. This chain joins TRBV18 and TRBJ2-1; D not resolved. The germline CDR1 and CDR2 sequences are KGHSH and LQKENI. There are 15 residues in the CDR3. This CDR3 reads CAGSPDSVRRNEQFF. The covered CDR3 bases are TGTGCCGGCTCACCAGACTCGGTTCGGCGCAATGAG.

This clone has ten or more counts. The read falls 3 residues short of the CDR3 end, and the missing part is taken from the germline J gene. This sequence joins TRBV5-4 and TRBJ2-5; 9 bases line up with TRBD1. The CDR3 is 14 residues long. J gave up 5 bases and V 2 bases, and 4 bases lay outside the gene matches. Germline CDR1 SGHNT, CDR2 YYREEE (reference sequence). CDR3 DNA, as far as it was read: TGTGCCAGCAGCTTACAGGGGGCGGCGGAGACC. Protein sequence: CASSLQGAAET. The whole CDR3 reads CASSLQGAAETQYF. The complete variable domain, with remaining parts taken from reference TRBV5-4 and TRBJ2-5, reads ETGVTQSPTHLIKTRGQQVTLRCSSQSGHNTVSWYQQALGQGPQFIFQYYREEENGRGNFPPRFSGLQFPNYSSELNVNALELDDSALYLCASSLQGAAETQYFGPGTRLLVL.

This clone was recorded many times. From the germline J gene comes the end of the CDR3, since the read stops 3 residues before it. The chain joins TRBV20-1 to TRBJ1-2, with 8 bases lining up with TRBD1. With V trimmed by 0 bases and J by 5 bases, 11 bases remained unmatched. This CDR3 region has 16 residues. CDR1 and CDR2 from the germline V gene are DFQATT and SNEGSKA (reference sequence). The CDR3: CSAREFASDRGYGYTF. CDR3 DNA, as far as it was read: TGCAGTGCTAGAGAGTTTGCCTCCGACAGGGGTTATGGC.

The table lists this clone with many counts. The read gets to within 3 residues of the CDR3 end, and the germline J gene fills in the rest. The rearrangement joins TRBV20-1 to TRBJ1-5; 9 bases align to TRBD1. The V gene end was trimmed by 0 bases and the J gene end by 7 bases; junction bases not matched to a gene: 7. Germline assignment: CDR1 DFQATT and CDR2 SNEGSKA (reference sequence). The CDR3 is made up of 15 amino acids. The CDR3 DNA, read in part, is TGCAGTGCTAGAGAAACCGGGACAGGGATACAGCCC. Its protein is CSARETGTGIQP. The whole CDR3 region reads CSARETGTGIQPQHF.

This clone was observed at least ten times. From the germline J gene comes the end of the CDR3, since the read stops 3 residues before it. This rearrangement joins TRBV28 to TRBJ2-1; TRBD2 aligns across 11 bases. The germline CDR1 and CDR2 sequences are MDHEN and SYDVKM. The CDR3 loop spans 15 amino acids. V was clipped by 3 bases and J by 8 bases; unmatched bases: 6. CDR3 DNA, as far as it was read: TGTGCCAGCAGTTTGCGGTCTAGCGGGAGGTATGAG. Translation gives CASSLRSSGRYE. From start to end, the CDR3 is CASSLRSSGRYEQFF.

This clone occurred many times. The sequence runs out 3 residues before the end of the CDR3; the remainder is reconstructed from the germline J gene. This chain links TRBV11-2 with TRBJ1-1; D gene unclear. CDR3 size: 13 residues. Germline assignment: CDR1 SGHAT and CDR2 FQNNGV. V was cut by 3 bases and J by 1 base, with 6 bases left in between. The sequenced part of the CDR3 DNA is TGTGCCAGCAGCTTGTCAGAGAACACTGAA. The encoded protein is CASSLSENTE. The whole CDR3 reads CASSLSENTEAFF. The entire variable domain, with the rest obtained from reference TRBV11-2 and TRBJ1-1, is as follows: EAGVAQSPRYKIIEKRQSVAFWCNPISGHATLYWYQQILGQGPKLLIQFQNNGVVDDSQLPKDRFSAERLKGVDSTLKIQPAKLEDSAVYLCASSLSENTEAFFGQGTRLTVV.

This clone has ten or more counts. The read terminates 3 residues ahead of where the CDR3 ends, so the germline J gene completes it. The chain has TRBV7-3 and TRBJ1-6, with a weak D call TRBD1 (6 bases). The CDR3 has 14 amino acids. Germline CDR1 reads SGHTA; CDR2 reads FQGTGA. Trimming left V 1 base short and J 7 bases short, with 8 bases between. CDR3 DNA, as far as it was read: TGTGCCAGCAGCTTAAGGACAGACAATTCACCC. Translating gives CASSLRTDNSP. The CDR3, in full, reads CASSLRTDNSPLHF.

This clone was found many times. The CDR3 loop reads CASSSASGRYNEQFF. CDR3 DNA, as far as it was read: TGTGCCAGCAGTTCTGCTAGCGGAAGGTACAATGAG. The V and J genes are TRBV12-3 or TRBV12-4 and TRBJ2-1, with 7 bases fitting TRBD2. Read sequence stops 3 residues before the CDR3 end, and the germline J gene provides the missing end. Germline trimming cut 4 bases from V and 4 bases from J; bases unmatched to any gene: 7. CDR3 length: 15 amino acids.

Of note for this clone: Sequencing ends 3 residues short of the CDR3 end; the germline J gene provides the rest. The rearrangement uses TRBV11-2 and TRBJ2-1; 7 bases fit TRBD1. The germline CDR1 and CDR2 sequences are SGHAT and FQNNGV. The CDR3 runs 14 residues. With 4 bases clipped from V and 4 bases from J, the junction kept 4 bases outside the gene matches. CDR3 DNA (partial): TGTGCCAGCAGCTCCGGACAGGTTTACAATGAG. This gives the protein CASSSGQVYNE. In full, the CDR3 is CASSSGQVYNEQFF. The entire variable domain, with the rest obtained from reference TRBV11-2 and TRBJ2-1, is as follows: EAGVAQSPRYKIIEKRQSVAFWCNPISGHATLYWYQQILGQGPKLLIQFQNNGVVDDSQLPKDRFSAERLKGVDSTLKIQPAKLEDSAVYLCASSSGQVYNEQFFGPGTRLTVL.

At least ten counts were recorded for this clone. Incomplete CDR3 DNA: TGCAGCGTGCGGCGGGGGGCGGGCCCGCGCACAGATACG. This encodes CSVRRGAGPRTDT. From start to end, the CDR3 is CSVRRGAGPRTDTQYF. The V gene is TRBV29-1, the J gene TRBJ2-3; 8 nucleotides agree with TRBD2. The read is 3 residues too short to cover the CDR3 end, so that end is filled in from the germline J gene. CDR3 size: 16 residues. CDR1 and CDR2 from the germline V gene are SQVTM and ANQGSEA. After removal of 6 bases from V and 1 base from J, the junction contained 12 bases not matched to a gene.

This clone was picked up many times. Coverage ceases 3 residues before the CDR3 finishes, and the germline J gene fills in the end. The rearrangement links TRBV28 to TRBJ1-1, with 9 positions matching TRBD1. This CDR3 spans 14 amino acids. In germline, CDR1 is MDHEN, CDR2 SYDVKM. CDR3 DNA (partial): TGTGCCAGCTATCAGCCGAGACAGGGGGAAGGA. The encoded protein is CASYQPRQGEG. The whole CDR3 sequence reads CASYQPRQGEGAFF.

This clone has at least ten counts. The read ends 3 residues before the CDR3 terminus; that terminus is restored from the germline J gene. The rearrangement joins TRBV14 to TRBJ2-1, with TRBD1 identical over 7 bases. The trim removed 3 bases at V and 3 bases at J, leaving 14 bases unmatched. CDR3 length equals 18 residues. Germline V CDR1 and CDR2: SGHDN, FVKESK. This CDR3 reads CASSHPRGIKPSYNEQFF. The DNA read from the CDR3 is TGTGCCAGCAGCCACCCCAGGGGGATCAAGCCCAGCTACAATGAG.

This clone was recorded at least ten times. From the germline J gene comes the end of the CDR3, since the read stops 3 residues before it. The J gene is TRBJ1-5, the V gene TRBV19; no definite D call. The ends were cut back, 7 bases at V and 1 base at J, with 32 bases in the middle. The CDR3 has 21 amino acids. Germline assignment: CDR1 LNHDA and CDR2 SQIVND (reference sequence). Incomplete CDR3 DNA: TGTGCCAGTACACCGGTGGCGGGTTCAGGAACGGCGTGGGGAAGCAATCAGCCC. This gives the protein CASTPVAGSGTAWGSNQP. The CDR3 in its entirety is CASTPVAGSGTAWGSNQPQHF.

This clone occurred many times. The read halts 3 residues ahead of the CDR3 end, with the missing end drawn from the germline J gene. This sequence joins TRBV6-4 and TRBJ2-5, with 9 bases lining up with TRBD1. J lost 0 bases, V lost 9 bases, and 5 bases had no gene match. The CDR3 covers 14 residues. The germline gives CDR1 MRHNA, CDR2 SNTAGT. CDR3 bases read: TGTGCCAGTCCGACAGGGGGGTACCAAGAGACC. It yields the protein CASPTGGYQET. The whole CDR3 protein is CASPTGGYQETQYF.

There are a few counts of this clone. From the germline J gene comes the end of the CDR3, since the read stops 3 residues before it. The chain is built from TRBV5-1 and TRBJ1-4, with D maybe TRBD1 (5 bases). The CDR3 loop spans 16 amino acids. CDR1 SGHRS and CDR2 YFSETQ come from the germline V gene. The sequenced CDR3 bases are TGCGCCAGCAGCTTGGGCGGGGTGGCTGGGGCCAACGTA. This codes for CASSLGGVAGANV. The entire CDR3 is CASSLGGVAGANVLFF.

This clone was counted many times. Read coverage stops 3 residues before the CDR3 terminus; the germline J gene supplies the remainder. The V and J genes are TRBV20-1 and TRBJ2-7; TRBD2 matches 10 bases. This CDR3 contains 14 residues. CDR1 and CDR2 (germline): DFQATT, SNEGSKA (reference sequence). Trimming took 3 bases from V and 4 from J; bases not matched to a gene: 6. The part of the CDR3 DNA that was read is TGCAGTGCTAGTCCTAGCGGGAGACTTTACGAG. It yields the protein CSASPSGRLYE. In full, the CDR3 reads CSASPSGRLYEQYF.

This clone was detected only a few times. Read data end 3 residues before the CDR3 end; the end is taken from the germline J gene. The chain couples TRBV20-1 to TRBJ2-1; 7 bases map to TRBD2. CDR1 and CDR2 (germline): DFQATT, SNEGSKA (reference sequence). This CDR3 spans 15 amino acids. The trim removed 0 bases at V and 3 bases at J, leaving 5 bases unmatched. Here the CDR3 reads CSARDLAVYYNEQFF. The DNA read from the CDR3 is TGCAGTGCTAGAGATCTAGCGGTTTACTACAATGAG.